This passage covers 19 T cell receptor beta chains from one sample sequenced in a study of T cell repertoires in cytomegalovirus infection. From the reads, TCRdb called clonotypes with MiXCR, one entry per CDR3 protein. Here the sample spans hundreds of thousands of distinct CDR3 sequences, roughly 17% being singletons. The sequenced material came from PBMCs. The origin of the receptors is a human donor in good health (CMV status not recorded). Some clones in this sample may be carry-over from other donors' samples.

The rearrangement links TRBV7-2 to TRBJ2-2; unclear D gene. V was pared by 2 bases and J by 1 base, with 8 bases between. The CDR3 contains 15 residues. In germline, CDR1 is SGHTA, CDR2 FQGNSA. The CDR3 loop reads CASSLILQNTGELFF. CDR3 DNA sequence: TGTGCCAGCAGCTTAATTTTGCAGAACACCGGGGAGCTGTTTTTT.

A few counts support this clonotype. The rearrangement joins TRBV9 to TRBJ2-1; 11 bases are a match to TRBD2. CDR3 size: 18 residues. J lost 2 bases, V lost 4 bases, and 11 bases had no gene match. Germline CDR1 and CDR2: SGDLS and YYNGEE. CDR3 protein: CASSPRGYSGGAYNEQFF. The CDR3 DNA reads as TGTGCCAGCAGCCCCCGGGGGTATAGCGGGGGGGCCTACAATGAGCAGTTCTTC.

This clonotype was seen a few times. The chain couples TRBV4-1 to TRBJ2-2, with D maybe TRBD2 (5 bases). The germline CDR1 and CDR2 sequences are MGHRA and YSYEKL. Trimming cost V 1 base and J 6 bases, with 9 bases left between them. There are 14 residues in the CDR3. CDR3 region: CASSQGGSAGELFF. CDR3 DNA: TGCGCCAGCAGCCAAGGAGGTAGCGCCGGGGAGCTGTTTTTT.

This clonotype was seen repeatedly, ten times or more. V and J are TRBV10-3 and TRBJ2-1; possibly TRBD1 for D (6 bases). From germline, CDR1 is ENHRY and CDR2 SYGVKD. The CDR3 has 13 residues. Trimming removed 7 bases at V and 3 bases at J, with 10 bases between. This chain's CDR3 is CAINSQGYNEQFF. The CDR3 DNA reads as TGTGCCATCAACTCACAGGGCTACAATGAGCAGTTCTTC.

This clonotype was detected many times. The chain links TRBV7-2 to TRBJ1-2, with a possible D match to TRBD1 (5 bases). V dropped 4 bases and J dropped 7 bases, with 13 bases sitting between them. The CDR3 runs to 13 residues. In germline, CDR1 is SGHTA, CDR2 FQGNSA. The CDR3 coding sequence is TGTGCCAGCAGCTCGCCACAAGGGACTGGCTACACCTTC. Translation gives CASSSPQGTGYTF.

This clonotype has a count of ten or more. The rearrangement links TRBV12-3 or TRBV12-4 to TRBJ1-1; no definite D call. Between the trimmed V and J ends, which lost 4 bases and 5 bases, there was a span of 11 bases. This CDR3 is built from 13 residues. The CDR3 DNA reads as TGTGCCAGCAGTTCACAAAGGCGAACTGAAGCTTTCTTT. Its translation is CASSSQRRTEAFF.

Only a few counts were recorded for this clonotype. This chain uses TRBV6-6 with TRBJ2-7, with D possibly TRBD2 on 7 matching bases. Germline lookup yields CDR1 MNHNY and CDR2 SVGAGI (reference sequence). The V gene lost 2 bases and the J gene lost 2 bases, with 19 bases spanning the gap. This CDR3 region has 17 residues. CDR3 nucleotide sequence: TGTGCCAGCAGTTACCGGGGAGGGGGTTCCAAAACCTACGAGCAGTACTTC. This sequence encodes CASSYRGGGSKTYEQYF.

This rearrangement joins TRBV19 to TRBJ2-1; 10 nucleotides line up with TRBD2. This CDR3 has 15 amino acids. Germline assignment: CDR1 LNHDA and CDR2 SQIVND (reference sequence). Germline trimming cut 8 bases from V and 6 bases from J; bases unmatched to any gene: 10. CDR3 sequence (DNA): TGTGCCAGTGCGGATAGCGGGGGGCCCTTCAATGAGCAGTTCTTC. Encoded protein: CASADSGGPFNEQFF. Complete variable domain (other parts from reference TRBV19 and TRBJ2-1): DGGITQSPKYLFRKEGQNVTLSCEQNLNHDAMYWYRQDPGQGLRLIYYSQIVNDFQKGDIAEGYSVSREKKESFPLTVTSAQKNPTAFYLCASADSGGPFNEQFFGPGTRLTVL.

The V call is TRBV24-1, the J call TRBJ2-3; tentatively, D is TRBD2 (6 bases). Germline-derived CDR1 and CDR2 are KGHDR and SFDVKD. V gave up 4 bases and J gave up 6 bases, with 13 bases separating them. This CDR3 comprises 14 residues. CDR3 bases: TGTGCCACCAGTGAAGTAGCGGTTGGTGATACGCAGTATTTT. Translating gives CATSEVAVGDTQYF.

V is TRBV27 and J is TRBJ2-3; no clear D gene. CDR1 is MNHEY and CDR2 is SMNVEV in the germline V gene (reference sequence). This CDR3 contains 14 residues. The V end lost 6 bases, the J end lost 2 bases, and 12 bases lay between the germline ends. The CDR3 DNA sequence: TGTGCCAGCAGACTGGGCCAGTACACAGATACGCAGTATTTT. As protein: CASRLGQYTDTQYF.

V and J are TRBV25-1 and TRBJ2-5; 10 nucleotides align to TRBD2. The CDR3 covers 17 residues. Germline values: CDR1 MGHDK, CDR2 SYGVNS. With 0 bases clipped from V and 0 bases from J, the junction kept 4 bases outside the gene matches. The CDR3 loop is CASSEYRLAGYQETQYF. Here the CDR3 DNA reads TGTGCCAGCAGTGAATATCGACTAGCGGGCTACCAAGAGACCCAGTACTTC.

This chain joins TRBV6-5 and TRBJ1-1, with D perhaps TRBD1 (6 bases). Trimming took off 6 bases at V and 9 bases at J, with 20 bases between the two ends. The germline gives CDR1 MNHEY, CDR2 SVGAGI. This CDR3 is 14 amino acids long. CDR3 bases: TGTGCCAGCAGCCACGATATCGGGACATCTAAAGCTTTCTTT. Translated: CASSHDIGTSKAFF.

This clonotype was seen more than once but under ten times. CDR3 sequence reads: CASSLSDYQPQHF. The CDR3 DNA sequence: TGTGCCAGCAGCCTTTCTGACTATCAGCCCCAGCATTTT. The V gene is TRBV12-3 or TRBV12-4, the J gene TRBJ1-5; D gene unclear. This CDR3 contains 13 residues. Trimming left V 6 bases short and J 5 bases short, with 11 bases between.

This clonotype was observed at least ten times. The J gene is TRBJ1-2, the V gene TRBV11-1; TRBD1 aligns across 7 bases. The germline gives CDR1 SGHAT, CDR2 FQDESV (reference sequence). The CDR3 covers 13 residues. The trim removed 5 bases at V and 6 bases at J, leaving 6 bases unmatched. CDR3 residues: CASSPGTVNGYTF. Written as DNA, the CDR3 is TGTGCCAGCAGCCCCGGGACAGTCAATGGCTACACCTTC.

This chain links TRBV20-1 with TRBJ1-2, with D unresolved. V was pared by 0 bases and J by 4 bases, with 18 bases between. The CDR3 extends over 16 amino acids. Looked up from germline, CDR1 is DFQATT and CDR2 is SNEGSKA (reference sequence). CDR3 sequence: CSARDRLVPTPYGYTF. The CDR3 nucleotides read TGCAGTGCTAGAGATCGGTTGGTCCCCACCCCCTATGGCTACACCTTC.

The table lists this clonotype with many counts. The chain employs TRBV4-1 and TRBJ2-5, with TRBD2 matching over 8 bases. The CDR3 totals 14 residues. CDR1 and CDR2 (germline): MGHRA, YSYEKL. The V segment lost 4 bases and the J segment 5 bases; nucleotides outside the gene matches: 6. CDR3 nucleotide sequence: TGCGCCAGCAGCCCGAAATCGGGGGGGGAGACCCAGTACTTC. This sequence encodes CASSPKSGGETQYF.

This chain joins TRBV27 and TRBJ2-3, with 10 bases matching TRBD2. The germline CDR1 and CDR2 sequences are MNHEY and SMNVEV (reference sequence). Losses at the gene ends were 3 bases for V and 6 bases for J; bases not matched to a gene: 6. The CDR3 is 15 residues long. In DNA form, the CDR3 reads TGTGCCAGCAGTTTTCGAGGACTAGCGGTTGATACGCAGTATTTT. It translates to CASSFRGLAVDTQYF.

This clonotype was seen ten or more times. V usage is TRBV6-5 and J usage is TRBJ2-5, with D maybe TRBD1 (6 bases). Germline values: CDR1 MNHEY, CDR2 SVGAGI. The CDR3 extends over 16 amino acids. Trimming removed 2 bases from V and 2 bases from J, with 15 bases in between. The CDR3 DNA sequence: TGTGCCAGCAGTTACGGGACAACTCCTGCTCAAGAGACCCAGTACTTC. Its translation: CASSYGTTPAQETQYF.

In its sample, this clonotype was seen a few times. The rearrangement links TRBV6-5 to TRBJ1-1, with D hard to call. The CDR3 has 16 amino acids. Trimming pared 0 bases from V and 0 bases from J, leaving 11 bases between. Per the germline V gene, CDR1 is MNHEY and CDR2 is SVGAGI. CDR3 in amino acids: CASSYSISRLNTEAFF. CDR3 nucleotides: TGTGCCAGCAGTTACTCGATTTCTAGGTTGAACACTGAAGCTTTCTTT.